The 16 T cell receptor beta chains below were found in one sample sequenced in a study of T cell repertoires in cytomegalovirus infection. Their target antigens are unknown. MiXCR was run by TCRdb on the reads, yielding one entry per CDR3 protein. The top ten hold about an eighth of the sample, which has 800,000 to 950,000 distinct CDR3 sequences, approximately 29% seen once. The sequences come from cultured CD8+ T cells from PBMCs, collected from culture after CMV antigen stimulation. Receptors originate from a human donor in good health (CMV status not recorded). Some clones in this sample may be carry-over from other donors' samples.

This clonotype was counted only a few times. The chain couples TRBV11-2 to TRBJ2-7, with a tentative D call TRBD1 (5 bases). Germline CDR1 reads SGHAT; CDR2 reads FQNNGV. This CDR3 is 15 amino acids long. Trimming removed 5 bases from V and 1 base from J, with 15 bases in between. The CDR3, as DNA: TGTGCCAGCAGCCCCAACCTGCAGGGATCCTACGAGCAGTACTTC. Amino acids: CASSPNLQGSYEQYF.

Many counts were recorded for this clonotype. The chain joins TRBV7-8 to TRBJ2-3, with D uncertain. Trimming removed 11 bases from V and 0 bases from J, with 6 bases in between. This CDR3 is 11 amino acids long. Germline CDR1 SGHVS, CDR2 FQNEAQ. The CDR3 loop reads CAGDSTDTQYF. The CDR3 region has the DNA TGTGCCGGGGATAGCACAGATACGCAGTATTTT.

This clonotype is a singleton in its sample. V and J are TRBV20-1 and TRBJ2-7, with 12 bases matching TRBD1. Germline V lookup: CDR1 DFQATT, CDR2 SNEGSKA (reference sequence). V shed 6 bases and J 3 bases; nucleotides not matched to a gene: 6. This CDR3 is built from 14 residues. CDR3 DNA: TGCAGTGCCCCGGGACAGGGGGCAGGCTACGAGCAGTACTTC. Encoded protein: CSAPGQGAGYEQYF.

CDR3 protein: CASSAGPLLDPNEQFF. The CDR3 DNA is TGCGCCAGCAGCGCCGGGCCCCTATTGGACCCTAATGAGCAGTTCTTC. The chain is built from TRBV5-1 and TRBJ2-1; D remains ambiguous. Germline V CDR1 and CDR2: SGHRS, YFSETQ. The V end was cut by 4 bases, the J end by 7 bases, with 21 bases between. This CDR3 spans 16 amino acids.

This clonotype was detected a few times. The chain joins TRBV19 to TRBJ1-2; D is unclear. The CDR3 runs to 14 residues. CDR1 is LNHDA and CDR2 is SQIVND in the germline V gene (reference sequence). V dropped 4 bases and J dropped 1 base, with 10 bases sitting between them. This CDR3 reads CASSTFQNNYGYTF. DNA for the CDR3: TGTGCCAGTAGTACCTTCCAGAATAACTATGGCTACACCTTC.

The chain has TRBV12-3 or TRBV12-4 and TRBJ2-3; D is unclear. V was cut by 1 base and J by 3 bases, with 5 bases left in between. The CDR3 runs 13 residues. Here the CDR3 reads CASSLGWTDTQYF. CDR3 DNA sequence: TGTGCCAGCAGTTTAGGTTGGACAGATACGCAGTATTTT.

Ten or more counts support this clonotype. The chain recombines TRBV6-2 or TRBV6-3 with TRBJ2-1, with 7 bases that match TRBD1. The CDR3 covers 17 residues. Losses at the gene ends were 5 bases for V and 4 bases for J; bases not matched to a gene: 14. In germline, CDR1 is MNHEY, CDR2 SVGEGT. CDR3 in amino acids: CASSHRGKRIYYNEQFF. The CDR3 DNA is TGTGCCAGCAGTCACAGGGGTAAGAGGATCTATTACAATGAGCAGTTCTTC.

This clonotype was seen just once. A read error may account for a junction end that differs from germline. CDR3 in amino acids: CANSLRRTGFYGYTF. The CDR3 DNA reads as TGTGCCAACAGTTTACGCCGGACAGGGTTCTATGGCTACACCTTC. The genes are TRBV28 and TRBJ1-2; 8 bases are a match to TRBD1. CDR1 MDHEN and CDR2 SYDVKM come from the germline V gene. The CDR3 length is 15 residues.

Turning to this clonotype: A read error may be the cause here, since a much bigger clone is one base away. The genes are TRBV7-6 and TRBJ1-2; 8 nucleotides line up with TRBD1. CDR1 SGHVS and CDR2 FNYEAQ come from the germline V gene. The CDR3 has 15 residues. This CDR3 is CANSFTTGENYGYTF. CDR3 nucleotide sequence: TGTGCCAACAGCTTTACGACAGGGGAGAACTATGGCTACACCTTC.

The gene calls are TRBV7-9 and TRBJ1-5; a possible D gene is TRBD1 (6 bases). V lost 5 bases and J lost 4, with 18 bases in between. The CDR3 extends over 16 amino acids. The germline V gene encodes CDR1 SEHNR and CDR2 FQNEAQ (reference sequence). CDR3 residues: CASSPTGMGGNQPQHF. For the CDR3, the DNA is TGTGCCAGCAGCCCTACAGGGATGGGAGGAAATCAGCCCCAGCATTTT.

This clonotype was detected a few times. The V call is TRBV6-2 or TRBV6-3, the J call TRBJ2-4, with D possibly being TRBD1 or TRBD2 (5 bases each). The germline CDR1 and CDR2 sequences are MNHEY and SVGEGT. The CDR3 has 11 residues. Trimming removed 8 bases from V and 14 bases from J, with 16 bases in between. DNA for the CDR3: TGTGCCAGCCACACAGGACTTCCAAAGTACTTC. It yields the protein CASHTGLPKYF.

This clonotype came up many times. This chain uses TRBV27 with TRBJ2-3; D ambiguous. CDR3 length equals 13 residues. Germline V gene sequence: CDR1 MNHEY, CDR2 SMNVEV (reference sequence). Trimming cost V 6 bases and J 0 bases, with 7 bases left between them. The CDR3 loop reads CASSIPSTDTQYF. The CDR3 coding sequence is TGTGCCAGCAGCATCCCTAGCACAGATACGCAGTATTTT.

V usage is TRBV20-1 and J usage is TRBJ1-1; TRBD1 agrees at 9 bases. The germline V gene encodes CDR1 DFQATT and CDR2 SNEGSKA (reference sequence). The CDR3 runs 14 residues. V lost 3 bases to trimming and J lost 10 bases; unmatched junction nucleotides: 12. The CDR3, as DNA: TGCAGTGCTAGCCCCCCCCCGGGACAGGGCCCAGCTTTCTTT. This codes for CSASPPPGQGPAFF.

The chain links TRBV13 to TRBJ2-1; D might be TRBD1 (8 bases). The V end was cut by 5 bases, the J end by 8 bases, with 16 bases between. The CDR3 length is 14 residues. Germline assignment: CDR1 PRHDT and CDR2 FYEKMQ (reference sequence). In nucleotides, the CDR3 is TGTGCCAGCAGCCGACAGGGGAGGGGCGATGAGCAGTTCTTC. Encoded protein: CASSRQGRGDEQFF.

The genes are TRBV4-2 and TRBJ2-2, with D perhaps matching TRBD1 (6 bases). This CDR3 has 16 amino acids. The V end lost 0 bases, the J end lost 6 bases, and 14 bases lay between the germline ends. Germline V gene sequence: CDR1 LGHNA, CDR2 YNFKEQ. The CDR3 is CASSQEGGWVPGELFF. Here the CDR3 DNA reads TGTGCCAGCAGCCAAGAAGGGGGATGGGTCCCCGGGGAGCTGTTTTTT.

This clonotype was counted only a few times. The chain couples TRBV3-1 to TRBJ1-2, with 9 bases matching TRBD1. Per germline, CDR1 LGHDT and CDR2 YNNKEL (reference sequence). Trimming cost V 3 bases and J 6 bases; bases outside gene matches: 8. The CDR3 is 15 residues long. The CDR3 protein is CASSQSDRGFHGYTF. The CDR3 nucleotides are TGTGCCAGCAGCCAGTCGGACAGGGGTTTTCATGGCTACACCTTC.